These T cell receptor beta chains were read from a single sample in a study of blood T cells in healthy people across ages. TCRdb re-derived calls from the 5' RACE reads in MiXCR, one entry per CDR3 protein. The top ten clones hold about 20% of a sample with about 1 million distinct CDR3 sequences, 45% of them seen once. Specimen: blood. The receptor set was obtained from an older woman in good health. Both conserved end residues are part of each CDR3. Each record gives: clone size, J gene, D gene, V gene, CDR3 protein, CDR3 DNA. The D gene is left open where the match is weak. Only part of the rows carry a size: once, few, many, or a class if the clone is expanded.

abundance: NA; j_gene: TRBJ2-1; d_gene: TRBD2; v_gene: TRBV7-2; CDR3aa: CASSPGTRGNEQFF; CDR3nt: TGTGCCAGCAGCCCCGGGACTAGGGGGAATGAGCAGTTCTTC
abundance: NA; j_gene: TRBJ2-5; d_gene: TRBD2; v_gene: TRBV5-1; CDR3aa: CASSAGLAGSAETQYF; CDR3nt: TGCGCCAGCAGCGCCGGACTAGCGGGGTCCGCAGAGACCCAGTACTTC
abundance: NA; j_gene: TRBJ2-1; d_gene: NA; v_gene: TRBV20-1; CDR3aa: CSARGIADNEQFF; CDR3nt: TGCAGTGCTAGAGGCATAGCGGACAATGAGCAGTTCTTC
abundance: NA; j_gene: TRBJ2-1; d_gene: NA; v_gene: TRBV5-1; CDR3aa: CASSFYSGSEQFF; CDR3nt: TGCGCCAGCAGCTTCTATAGTGGGAGTGAGCAGTTCTTC
abundance: NA; j_gene: TRBJ1-5; d_gene: NA; v_gene: TRBV7-2; CDR3aa: CASSLVGQGFQPQHF; CDR3nt: TGTGCCAGCAGCTTAGTTGGGCAGGGCTTTCAGCCCCAGCATTTT
abundance: few; j_gene: TRBJ2-4; d_gene: NA; v_gene: TRBV27; CDR3aa: CASSSLPPGEQYF; CDR3nt: TGTGCCAGCAGTTCCCTTCCCCCCGGGGAGCAGTACTTC
abundance: many; j_gene: TRBJ2-5; d_gene: TRBD2; v_gene: TRBV5-6; CDR3aa: CASSFIGTSQETQYF; CDR3nt: TGTGCCAGCAGCTTTATTGGGACTAGTCAAGAGACCCAGTACTTC
abundance: NA; j_gene: TRBJ2-1; d_gene: NA; v_gene: TRBV2; CDR3aa: CASSDTWGSYNEQFF; CDR3nt: TGTGCCAGCAGTGATACCTGGGGCTCCTACAATGAGCAGTTCTTC
abundance: NA; j_gene: TRBJ1-6; d_gene: NA; v_gene: TRBV13; CDR3aa: CASSFRQYNSPLHF; CDR3nt: TGTGCCAGCAGCTTTCGCCAATATAATTCACCCCTCCACTTT
abundance: NA; j_gene: TRBJ2-5; d_gene: TRBD2; v_gene: TRBV6-6; CDR3aa: CASPGIPSGVNEQYF; CDR3nt: TGTGCCAGCCCCGGGATCCCTAGCGGGGTGAATGAGCAGTACTTC
abundance: NA; j_gene: TRBJ2-7; d_gene: TRBD1; v_gene: TRBV5-1; CDR3aa: CASSLSGTGWDEQYF; CDR3nt: TGCGCCAGCAGCTTGTCCGGGACAGGGTGGGACGAGCAGTACTTC
abundance: few; j_gene: TRBJ2-5; d_gene: TRBD2; v_gene: TRBV2; CDR3aa: CASSNEVGGRGLMAQYF; CDR3nt: TGTGCCAGCAGTAACGAGGTTGGCGGGAGGGGTTTGATGGCCCAGTACTTC
abundance: NA; j_gene: TRBJ2-3; d_gene: TRBD2; v_gene: TRBV20-1; CDR3aa: CSASSGRATDTQYF; CDR3nt: TGCAGTGCAAGTAGCGGGAGGGCCACAGATACGCAGTATTTT
abundance: NA; j_gene: TRBJ2-7; d_gene: TRBD2; v_gene: TRBV3-1; CDR3aa: CASSQDFTSGSMSSYEQYF; CDR3nt: TGTGCCAGCAGCCAAGATTTCACTAGCGGGAGCATGAGTTCCTACGAGCAGTACTTC
abundance: NA; j_gene: TRBJ2-5; d_gene: NA; v_gene: TRBV7-9; CDR3aa: CASSLGGRGIETQYF; CDR3nt: TGTGCCAGCAGCTTAGGGGGAAGGGGAATCGAGACCCAGTACTTC
abundance: NA; j_gene: TRBJ2-7; d_gene: NA; v_gene: TRBV5-1; CDR3aa: CASSKDWTYEQYF; CDR3nt: TGCGCCAGCAGCAAGGACTGGACCTACGAGCAGTACTTC
abundance: NA; j_gene: TRBJ1-2; d_gene: TRBD1; v_gene: TRBV29-1; CDR3aa: CSVKDRRNYGYTF; CDR3nt: TGCAGCGTCAAGGACAGGCGTAACTATGGCTACACCTTC
abundance: NA; j_gene: TRBJ2-7; d_gene: TRBD2; v_gene: TRBV20-1; CDR3aa: CSARDSGASGSLYEQYF; CDR3nt: TGCAGTGCTAGAGATTCCGGGGCTAGCGGGAGCTTGTACGAGCAGTACTTC
abundance: few; j_gene: TRBJ2-7; d_gene: TRBD2; v_gene: TRBV7-9; CDR3aa: CASSPRGDYSYEQYF; CDR3nt: TGTGCCAGCAGCCCCCGCGGGGACTACTCCTACGAGCAGTACTTC
abundance: NA; j_gene: TRBJ2-7; d_gene: NA; v_gene: TRBV14; CDR3aa: CASRASFSYEQYF; CDR3nt: TGTGCCAGCAGGGCTAGCTTCTCCTACGAGCAGTACTTC
abundance: few; j_gene: TRBJ2-7; d_gene: TRBD2; v_gene: TRBV7-2; CDR3aa: CASSAATSASHEQYF; CDR3nt: TGTGCCAGCAGCGCGGCGACTAGCGCTAGTCACGAGCAGTACTTC
abundance: NA; j_gene: TRBJ1-1; d_gene: TRBD1; v_gene: TRBV30; CDR3aa: CAVDRAKNTEAFF; CDR3nt: TGTGCCGTAGACAGGGCCAAGAACACTGAAGCTTTCTTT
abundance: NA; j_gene: TRBJ2-7; d_gene: TRBD2; v_gene: TRBV3-1; CDR3aa: CASIPSGRAPYEQYF; CDR3nt: TGTGCCAGCATACCTAGCGGGAGGGCCCCCTACGAGCAGTACTTC
abundance: NA; j_gene: TRBJ2-5; d_gene: TRBD2; v_gene: TRBV4-1; CDR3aa: CASSQGRLAGAGETQYF; CDR3nt: TGCGCCAGCAGCCAAGGACGACTAGCGGGAGCCGGAGAGACCCAGTACTTC
abundance: NA; j_gene: TRBJ2-1; d_gene: NA; v_gene: TRBV24-1; CDR3aa: CATSDPLSRGSYNEQFF; CDR3nt: TGTGCCACCAGTGATCCTCTTAGTCGTGGCTCCTACAATGAGCAGTTCTTC
abundance: NA; j_gene: TRBJ1-5; d_gene: NA; v_gene: TRBV27; CDR3aa: CASSLKGTYSNQPQHF; CDR3nt: TGTGCCAGCAGTTTAAAAGGAACTTATAGCAATCAGCCCCAGCATTTT
abundance: NA; j_gene: TRBJ2-5; d_gene: NA; v_gene: TRBV6-1; CDR3aa: CASSEGGTQYF; CDR3nt: TGTGCCAGCAGTGAAGGAGGGACCCAGTACTTC
abundance: NA; j_gene: TRBJ2-7; d_gene: TRBD1; v_gene: TRBV27; CDR3aa: CASRRPWTGGEQYF; CDR3nt: TGTGCCAGCAGACGACCATGGACAGGGGGCGAGCAGTACTTC
abundance: few; j_gene: TRBJ2-7; d_gene: TRBD2; v_gene: TRBV20-1; CDR3aa: CSAKTSGLYEQYF; CDR3nt: TGCAGTGCTAAGACTAGCGGACTTTACGAGCAGTACTTC
abundance: few; j_gene: TRBJ2-7; d_gene: TRBD1; v_gene: TRBV14; CDR3aa: CASGGQGRWWYEQYF; CDR3nt: TGTGCCTCCGGTGGACAGGGTCGGTGGTGGTACGAGCAGTACTTC
abundance: NA; j_gene: TRBJ2-1; d_gene: TRBD2; v_gene: TRBV4-1; CDR3aa: CASSQGASGRYNEQFF; CDR3nt: TGCGCCAGCAGCCAAGGGGCTAGCGGGAGGTATAATGAGCAGTTCTTC
abundance: few; j_gene: TRBJ2-5; d_gene: TRBD1; v_gene: TRBV12-3/TRBV12-4; CDR3aa: CASREADRHQETQYF; CDR3nt: TGTGCCAGCAGAGAGGCGGACAGGCACCAAGAGACCCAGTACTTC
abundance: NA; j_gene: TRBJ2-7; d_gene: TRBD1; v_gene: TRBV7-9; CDR3aa: CASSPSGTGSPYEQYF; CDR3nt: TGTGCCAGCAGCCCTTCCGGGACAGGGTCACCCTACGAGCAGTACTTC
abundance: NA; j_gene: TRBJ2-7; d_gene: NA; v_gene: TRBV5-1; CDR3aa: CASSSGEREQYF; CDR3nt: TGCGCCAGCAGCAGTGGGGAACGCGAGCAGTACTTC
abundance: NA; j_gene: TRBJ2-7; d_gene: NA; v_gene: TRBV30; CDR3aa: CAWSGAQASAYEQYF; CDR3nt: TGTGCCTGGAGTGGGGCCCAGGCGTCCGCCTACGAGCAGTACTTC
abundance: once; j_gene: TRBJ2-7; d_gene: TRBD2; v_gene: TRBV6-4; CDR3aa: CASSSTSGSGQYF; CDR3nt: TGTGCCAGCAGTTCGACTAGCGGGTCTGGGCAGTACTTC
abundance: NA; j_gene: TRBJ2-4; d_gene: TRBD2; v_gene: TRBV20-1; CDR3aa: CSASPPGLVREQYF; CDR3nt: TGCAGTGCTTCCCCCCCGGGACTAGTGAGAGAGCAGTACTTC
abundance: NA; j_gene: TRBJ2-6; d_gene: TRBD1; v_gene: TRBV7-2; CDR3aa: CASSLATGAGSGANVLTF; CDR3nt: TGTGCCAGCAGCTTAGCGACAGGGGCGGGGTCCGGGGCCAACGTCCTGACTTTC
abundance: few; j_gene: TRBJ2-5; d_gene: TRBD2; v_gene: TRBV4-2; CDR3aa: CASSQVSLAGGKETQYF; CDR3nt: TGTGCCAGCAGCCAAGTGTCGCTAGCGGGAGGTAAAGAGACCCAGTACTTC
abundance: NA; j_gene: TRBJ1-1; d_gene: NA; v_gene: TRBV27; CDR3aa: CASIAGNTEAFF; CDR3nt: TGTGCCAGCATAGCAGGGAACACTGAAGCTTTCTTT
abundance: NA; j_gene: TRBJ2-5; d_gene: NA; v_gene: TRBV20-1; CDR3aa: CSASPTVNQETQYF; CDR3nt: TGCAGTGCTAGTCCGACAGTAAACCAAGAGACCCAGTACTTC
abundance: NA; j_gene: TRBJ2-1; d_gene: TRBD2; v_gene: TRBV11-2; CDR3aa: CASSQTSGSGNEQFF; CDR3nt: TGTGCCAGCAGCCAGACTAGCGGGAGTGGGAATGAGCAGTTCTTC
abundance: few; j_gene: TRBJ2-7; d_gene: NA; v_gene: TRBV5-8; CDR3aa: CASREQSYEQYF; CDR3nt: TGTGCCAGCAGGGAACAGTCCTACGAGCAGTACTTC
abundance: NA; j_gene: TRBJ2-7; d_gene: TRBD2; v_gene: TRBV10-3; CDR3aa: CATAAAGGRLADLSYEQYF; CDR3nt: TGTGCCACCGCAGCGGCGGGCGGCCGACTAGCGGACCTATCCTACGAGCAGTACTTC
abundance: NA; j_gene: TRBJ2-2; d_gene: TRBD2; v_gene: TRBV5-1; CDR3aa: CASRRTSGLGTGELFF; CDR3nt: TGCGCCAGCAGGAGGACTAGCGGACTGGGCACCGGGGAGCTGTTTTTT
abundance: NA; j_gene: TRBJ2-7; d_gene: TRBD2; v_gene: TRBV20-1; CDR3aa: CSARAGRGGEQYF; CDR3nt: TGCAGTGCTAGAGCAGGAAGGGGAGGGGAGCAGTACTTC
abundance: few; j_gene: TRBJ1-1; d_gene: TRBD1; v_gene: TRBV12-3/TRBV12-4; CDR3aa: CASSLRTGPSEAFF; CDR3nt: TGTGCCAGCAGTCTCCGGACAGGGCCGAGTGAAGCTTTCTTT
abundance: few; j_gene: TRBJ2-5; d_gene: NA; v_gene: TRBV2; CDR3aa: CASSVVRKETQYF; CDR3nt: TGTGCCAGCAGTGTGGTTAGAAAAGAGACCCAGTACTTC
abundance: NA; j_gene: TRBJ2-1; d_gene: NA; v_gene: TRBV6-6; CDR3aa: CASPPEGDPSSYNEQFF; CDR3nt: TGTGCCAGCCCTCCCGAGGGGGACCCAAGCTCCTACAATGAGCAGTTCTTC
abundance: few; j_gene: TRBJ2-1; d_gene: TRBD1; v_gene: TRBV11-2; CDR3aa: CASSLPRTGDHEQFF; CDR3nt: TGTGCCAGCAGCCTACCCCGGACAGGGGACCATGAGCAGTTCTTC
abundance: NA; j_gene: TRBJ2-1; d_gene: NA; v_gene: TRBV20-1; CDR3aa: CSASRRADGQFF; CDR3nt: TGCAGTGCTAGTCGGCGGGCCGATGGGCAGTTCTTC
abundance: NA; j_gene: TRBJ2-5; d_gene: NA; v_gene: TRBV29-1; CDR3aa: CSVAGGVDSSYGQYF; CDR3nt: TGCAGCGTTGCCGGGGGAGTGGACTCCTCCTACGGGCAGTACTTC
abundance: NA; j_gene: TRBJ2-3; d_gene: TRBD1; v_gene: TRBV12-3/TRBV12-4; CDR3aa: CASEDSTGISTDTQYF; CDR3nt: TGTGCCAGCGAGGATTCGACAGGGATAAGCACAGATACGCAGTATTTT
abundance: NA; j_gene: TRBJ2-7; d_gene: NA; v_gene: TRBV21-1; CDR3aa: CASSPEASGRAYEQYF; CDR3nt: TGTGCCAGCTCACCAGAGGCGAGCGGGAGGGCCTACGAGCAGTACTTC
abundance: NA; j_gene: TRBJ2-7; d_gene: TRBD1; v_gene: TRBV9; CDR3aa: CASSVGAGTGGFEQYF; CDR3nt: TGTGCCAGCAGCGTAGGGGCGGGGACAGGGGGCTTCGAGCAGTACTTC
abundance: few; j_gene: TRBJ2-6; d_gene: TRBD2; v_gene: TRBV12-3/TRBV12-4; CDR3aa: CASSPSTPREGILTF; CDR3nt: TGTGCCAGCAGTCCTTCCACCCCTAGGGAGGGGATCCTGACTTTC
abundance: NA; j_gene: TRBJ1-4; d_gene: TRBD1; v_gene: TRBV20-1; CDR3aa: CSANTGDTNEKLFF; CDR3nt: TGCAGTGCTAACACAGGGGACACTAATGAAAAACTGTTTTTT
abundance: NA; j_gene: TRBJ1-1; d_gene: NA; v_gene: TRBV18; CDR3aa: CASSGDSRGRNTEAFF; CDR3nt: TGTGCCAGCTCAGGCGACAGTAGGGGACGAAACACTGAAGCTTTCTTT